One T cell receptor beta chain is described in this entry. This record comes from a study of Graves' ophthalmopathy and Graves' hyperthyroidism. Investigators amplified TCR beta CDR3 regions from RNA transcripts. First-round RT-PCR with HTBI primers preceded a second-round multiplex PCR. TCRdb reprocessed the multiplex PCR reads via MiXCR and lists one record per CDR3 protein. The data hold about 240,000 distinct CDR3 sequences, with about 47% observed a single time. Roughly 10 ml of fresh blood yielded the PBMCs by density gradient. The CDR3 spans 10 residues. CDR1 and CDR2 from the germline V gene are SEHNR and FQNEAQ (reference sequence).

This sequence joins TRBV7-9 and TRBJ1-3; D gene unclear. The source is an adult man with Graves' ophthalmopathy. The specimen sequenced was peripheral blood. The CDR3 here is CGTPGNTIYF. The CDR3 nucleotides are TGTGGGACTCCTGGAAACACCATATATTTT.